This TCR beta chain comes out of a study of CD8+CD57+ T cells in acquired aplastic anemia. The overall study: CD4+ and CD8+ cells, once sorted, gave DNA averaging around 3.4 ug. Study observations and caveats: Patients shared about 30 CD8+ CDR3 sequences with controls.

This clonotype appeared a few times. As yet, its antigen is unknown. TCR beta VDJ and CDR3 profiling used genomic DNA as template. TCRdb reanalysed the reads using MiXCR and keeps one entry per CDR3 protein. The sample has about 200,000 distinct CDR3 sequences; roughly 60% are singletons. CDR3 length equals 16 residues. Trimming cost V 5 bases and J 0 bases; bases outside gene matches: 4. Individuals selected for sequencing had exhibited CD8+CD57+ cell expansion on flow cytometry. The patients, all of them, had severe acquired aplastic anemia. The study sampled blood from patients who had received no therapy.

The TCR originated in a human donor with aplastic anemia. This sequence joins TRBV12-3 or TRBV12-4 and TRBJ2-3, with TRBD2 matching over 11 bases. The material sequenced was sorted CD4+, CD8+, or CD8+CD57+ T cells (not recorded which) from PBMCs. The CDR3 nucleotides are TGTGCCAGCAGTCCGACTAGCGGGGCTAGCACAGATACGCAGTATTTT. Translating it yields CASSPTSGASTDTQYF.